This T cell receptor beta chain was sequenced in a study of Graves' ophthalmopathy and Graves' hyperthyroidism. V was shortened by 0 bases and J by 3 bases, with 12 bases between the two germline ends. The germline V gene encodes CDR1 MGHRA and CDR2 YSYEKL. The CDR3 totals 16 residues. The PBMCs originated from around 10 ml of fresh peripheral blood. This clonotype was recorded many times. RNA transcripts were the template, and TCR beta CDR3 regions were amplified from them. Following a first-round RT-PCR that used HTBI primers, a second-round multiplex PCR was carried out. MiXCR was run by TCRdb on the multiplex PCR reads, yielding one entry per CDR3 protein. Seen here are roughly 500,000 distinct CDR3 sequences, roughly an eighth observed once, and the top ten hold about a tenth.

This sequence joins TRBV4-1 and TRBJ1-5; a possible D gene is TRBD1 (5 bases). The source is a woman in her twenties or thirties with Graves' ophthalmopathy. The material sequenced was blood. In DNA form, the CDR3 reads TGCGCCAGCAGCCAAGATGATTGGGACGACAATCAGCCCCAGCATTTT. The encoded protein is CASSQDDWDDNQPQHF.